The entry that follows covers one T cell receptor (beta chain) sequence. This clonotype was counted only a few times. No cognate antigen has been identified for it. The input lacks base qualities; no much larger clone sits a single base away. The sample originates from a study of identical twins (dated by TCRdb to 2016 to 2018). Looking at the study overall: TCR alpha and beta repertoires from monozygotic twins, unrelated adults of various ages and cord blood were deep-sequenced to test whether fetal clonotypes persist. Replicate twin experiments were performed at different times using different library preparation protocols to rule out contamination.

All donors were healthy Caucasians. Miltenyi CD45RO+ enrichment and human naive T-cell isolation kits were used to isolate memory (CD45RO+) and naive T cells from PBMC. General study outcomes and caveats: Out-of-frame TCR alpha sharing in monozygotic twins was systematically underestimated by recombination models, whereas sharing between unrelated individuals was in agreement with the recombination models. Zero-insertion analyses could be partly confounded by invariant T cells such as MAIT and iNKT, though diverse VJ usage argued against such confounding for most clonotypes. Compared with coincidental sharing between unrelated individuals, an excess of low generation-probability sequences was observed among out-of-frame TCR alpha sequences shared between twins. Because the same donors could not be followed over many years, conclusions were based on cross-sectional statistical analysis. In beta out-of-frame sequences, excess twin sharing was weaker, because having fewer shared sequences lowered the signal-to-noise ratio. Abundant cord blood beta clonotypes carried fewer insertions; young adult naive repertoires showed a weaker similar trend, while memory repertoires showed none.

V loses 3 bases at its end and J loses 6 bases; junction bases beyond the gene matches: 2. Inclusive of the bounding cysteine and phenylalanine, the CDR3 is 14 residues long. Only the CDR3 portion is preserved as DNA: 42 bases, with reading frame beginning at the first base. Sequences SGHRS (CDR1) and YFSETQ (CDR2) are obtained from the germline V gene. The library was obtained by 5' RACE. TCRdb names Illumina HiSeq 2000 as the instrument used. A universal primer binding site was added through template switching, and the final cDNA carried a unique molecular identifier so that TCR cDNA molecules could be counted accurately. Specific primers in the conserved constant-segment region were used to synthesize first-strand cDNA for the TCR alpha and beta chains. To control for contamination, every cDNA library carried two barcodes: a SMART-Mk sample barcode plus Illumina barcodes. TruSeq adapter sequences, together with Illumina sample barcodes, were added in two successive PCR steps. Sequencing of the TCR alpha and beta cDNA libraries was done on the Illumina HiSeq platform using custom primers. As for the original processing: MiGEC was used to process raw reads and extract unique molecular identifiers, and MiXCR was used to find CDR3 positions. For each individual, recombination models were inferred using an EM algorithm with the repgenHMM and IGoR tools. The analysis of shared clonotypes was done with the tcR package in R, with sharing normalized by the product of cloneset sizes. To study raw recombination without the effects of thymic and clonal selection, out-of-frame nonproductive sequences were analyzed. TCRdb handled the public reads itself, with Q25 trimming in fastp and clone calling in MiXCR, and kept productive beta chains. All rows with the same CDR3 protein become a single entry with the most common DNA and genes. The V and J calls, along with clone size, are taken from TCRdb and not from the paper's own processing. Here the sample has about 200,000 distinct CDR3 sequences; over 9.5% occur a single time. Of the sample, 9% to 10% is held by the ten largest clones.

The V and J segments used are TRBV5-1 and TRBJ2-2; 10 nucleotides in the junction match TRBD1. What was sequenced was memory T cells sorted from blood. Reading the label with the study, this specimen's cell subset or site is: CD45RO+ enriched T cells. The receptor was isolated from a man aged 50-59 years in good health. The DNA sequence follows: TGCGCCAGCAGCTATGGACAGGGGGCCGGGGAGCTGTTTTTT. Its amino acids are CASSYGQGAGELFF.